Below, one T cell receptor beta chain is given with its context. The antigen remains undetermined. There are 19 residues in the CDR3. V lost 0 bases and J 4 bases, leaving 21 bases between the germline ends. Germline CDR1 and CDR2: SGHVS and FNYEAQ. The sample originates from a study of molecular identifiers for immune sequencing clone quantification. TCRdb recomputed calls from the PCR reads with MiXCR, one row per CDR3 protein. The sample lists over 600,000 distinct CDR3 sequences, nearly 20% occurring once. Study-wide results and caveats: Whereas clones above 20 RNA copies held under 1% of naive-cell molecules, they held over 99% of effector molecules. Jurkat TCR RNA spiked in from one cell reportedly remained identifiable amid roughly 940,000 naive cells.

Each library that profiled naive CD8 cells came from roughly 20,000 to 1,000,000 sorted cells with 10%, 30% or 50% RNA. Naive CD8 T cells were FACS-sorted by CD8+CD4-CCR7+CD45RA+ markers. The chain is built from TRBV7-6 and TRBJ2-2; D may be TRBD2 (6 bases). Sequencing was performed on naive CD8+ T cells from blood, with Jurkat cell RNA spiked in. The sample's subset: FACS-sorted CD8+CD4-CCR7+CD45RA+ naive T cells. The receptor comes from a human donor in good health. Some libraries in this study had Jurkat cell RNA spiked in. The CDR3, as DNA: TGTGCCAGCAGCTTAGCGATCAGGTCTCGGGAGTGGGGCACCGGGGAGCTGTTTTTT. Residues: CASSLAIRSREWGTGELFF.